These 6 T cell receptor beta chains came from one sample sequenced in a study of shared clonotypes between healthy human individuals. Profiling relied on immunoSEQ multiplex PCR, and the TCRdb table lists in-frame clones only, not all of them. The table includes about 480,000 clones, 60% to 85% detected once. The specimen sequenced was PBMCs. The receptors derive from a woman aged 40 to 50 in good health. Some clones in this sample may be carry-over from other donors' samples.

This clone was found once. The V gene is TRBV7-3, the J gene TRBJ2-1; tentatively, D is TRBD2 (6 bases). Trimming took off 5 bases at V and 6 bases at J, with 14 bases between the two ends. Germline values: CDR1 SGHTA, CDR2 FQGTGA. The CDR3 is 14 amino acids. This CDR3 is CASSPGLRVNEQFF. CDR3 coding DNA: TGTGCCAGCAGCCCGGGACTGCGAGTCAATGAGCAGTTCTTC.

The gene calls are TRBV2 and TRBJ2-1, with 7 nucleotides matching TRBD1. CDR3 size: 17 residues. V shed 6 bases, J shed 0 bases, and the junction held 11 bases outside the gene matches. Germline V gives CDR1 SNHLY, CDR2 FYNNEI. CDR3 nucleotides: TGTGCCAGCAGACCCAGGACAGGCACCTTCTCCTACAATGAGCAGTTCTTC. Protein sequence: CASRPRTGTFSYNEQFF.

The chain is built from TRBV30 and TRBJ1-6; TRBD1 might be the D (5 bases). Germline V gene data show CDR1 as GTSNPN and CDR2 as SVGIG (reference sequence). Trimming stripped 4 bases from V and 9 bases from J, with 19 bases between. CDR3 length: 15 residues. CDR3 sequence: CAWTLYGQGSSPLHF. The CDR3 region has the DNA TGTGCCTGGACCTTGTACGGTCAGGGAAGTTCACCCCTCCACTTT.

This clone has ten or more counts. The chain has TRBV5-1 and TRBJ2-1, with 7 positions matching TRBD1. Germline CDR1 reads SGHRS; CDR2 reads YFSETQ. CDR3 length: 17 residues. With 4 bases clipped from V and 8 bases from J, the junction kept 18 bases outside the gene matches. The CDR3 is CASSPRPSGQGGDEQFF. DNA of the CDR3: TGCGCCAGCAGCCCGCGCCCCTCGGGACAAGGGGGCGATGAGCAGTTCTTC.

V and J are TRBV4-3 and TRBJ1-2, with D unresolved. Germline CDR1 is LGHNA and CDR2 is YSLEER. The CDR3 loop spans 13 amino acids. With 0 bases removed from V and 2 bases from J, the gap between germline ends came to 4 bases. DNA for the CDR3: TGCGCCAGCAGCCAAGATTGGAACTATGGCTACACCTTC. Its protein is CASSQDWNYGYTF.

The chain joins TRBV7-8 to TRBJ2-3; tentative D call: TRBD1 (6 bases). Germline CDR1 is SGHVS and CDR2 is FQNEAQ. CDR3 length equals 15 residues. The V gene lost 5 bases and the J gene lost 3 bases, with 15 bases spanning the gap. This chain's CDR3 is CASSPVTGKTDTQYF. CDR3 nucleotides: TGTGCCAGCAGCCCCGTAACAGGGAAGACAGATACGCAGTATTTT.